Ten or more counts support the clone carrying this T cell receptor (beta chain). Its antigen is undetermined. This entry comes from a study of blood T cells in healthy people across ages. Across the whole study: About one barcoded beta molecule per two T cells was the capture yield of template switching.

The total RNA that was extracted per sample amounted to at least 5 micrograms. Findings and caveats of the study: Significant beta diversity loss was already apparent by age approximately 37, declining roughly linearly.

The CDR3 totals 14 residues. Germline V gives CDR1 LNHNV, CDR2 YYDKDF (reference sequence). After removal of 5 bases from V and 13 bases from J, the junction contained 14 bases not matched to a gene. Next came a second PCR, run for about 6 to 12 cycles, which used a sample-barcoded 5' primer along with a J-beta primer mix. TCRdb ran MiXCR on the 5' RACE reads and lists one entry per CDR3 protein. The data hold 1.5 million to 2 million distinct CDR3 sequences, with about 30% observed a single time. The V and J genes are TRBV15 and TRBJ2-4; TRBD1 matches 7 bases. The sequencing sample was made of blood. The receptor's source is a woman under 40 in good health. This CDR3 reads CATSRDSRVLGQYF. CDR3 bases: TGTGCCACCAGCCGGGACAGTCGCGTGCTAGGACAGTACTTC.